This T cell receptor (beta chain) was identified during a study of beta chain features in type 1 diabetes. Study summary: There was similarity between patients and healthy donors in age, gender and cell yields. Study-level results: A pattern of fewer insertions and more deletions at VDJ junctions was seen in type 1 diabetes patients.

Expressed TCRB transcripts were sequenced because the isolated RNA had all been reverse transcribed beforehand. TCRdb's copy holds only in-frame clones and misses some; the assay was immunoSEQ multiplex PCR. The table lists about 900,000 clones, roughly a sixth of them singletons. V lost 6 bases, J lost 2 bases, and 4 bases stayed unmatched. The CDR3 consists of 14 residues. Germline loops: CDR1 KGHSH, CDR2 LQKENI. About this clone: What it binds is unknown.

The receptor comes from a woman under 30 in good health. The specimen sequenced was naive CD4+ T cells from blood. The chain recombines TRBV18 with TRBJ2-1; 7 bases match TRBD2. CDR3 DNA: TGTGCCAGCTCGGCGGGAGTGCCCTACAATGAGCAGTTCTTC. Amino acids: CASSAGVPYNEQFF.